Described below is a single T cell receptor (beta chain) sequence and its context. What it binds is not known. These data belong to a study of cytomegalovirus exposure and HLA in healthy donors. Study information: Genotyping showed roughly 83% of about 370 donors falling in the Caucasian-associated ancestry cluster. General study findings and limits: TCR beta chains numbering more than 150 were designated cytomegalovirus-associated.

The CDR3 loop spans 18 amino acids. V shed 6 bases, J shed 1 base, and the junction held 16 bases outside the gene matches. Germline V lookup: CDR1 WSHSY, CDR2 SAAADI. The PCR contained 60 Vbeta and 13 Jbeta primers. Sequenced by immunoSEQ multiplex PCR; TCRdb stores in-frame clones only, minus some. In the table there are roughly 140,000 clones, approximately 86% of which are singletons. The gene calls are TRBV10-2 and TRBJ1-1, with TRBD1 matching 8 bases. The sequencing sample was made of PBMCs. This sequence originates from a woman between 45 and 65 years old in good health and CMV-seropositive. Written as DNA, the CDR3 is TGCGCCAGCAGCCCAGTTGAAGCGACAGGGGTGGGGAACACTGAAGCTTTCTTT. As protein: CASSPVEATGVGNTEAFF.